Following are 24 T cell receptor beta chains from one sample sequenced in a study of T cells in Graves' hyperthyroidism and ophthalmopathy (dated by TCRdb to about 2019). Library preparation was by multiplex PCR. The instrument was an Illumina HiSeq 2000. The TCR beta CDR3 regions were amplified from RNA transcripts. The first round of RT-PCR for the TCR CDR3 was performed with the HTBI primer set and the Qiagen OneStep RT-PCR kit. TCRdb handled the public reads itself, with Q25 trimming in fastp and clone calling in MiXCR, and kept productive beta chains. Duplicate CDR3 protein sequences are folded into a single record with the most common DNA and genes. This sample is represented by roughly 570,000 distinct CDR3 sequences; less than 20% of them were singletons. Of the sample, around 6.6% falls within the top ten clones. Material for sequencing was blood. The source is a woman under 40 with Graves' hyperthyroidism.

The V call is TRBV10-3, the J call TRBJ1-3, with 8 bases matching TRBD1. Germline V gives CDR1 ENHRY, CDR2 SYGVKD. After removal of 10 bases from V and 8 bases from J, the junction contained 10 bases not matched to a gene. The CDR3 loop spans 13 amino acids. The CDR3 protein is CASRPTGVDTIYF. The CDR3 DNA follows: TGTGCCAGCAGACCGACAGGGGTTGACACCATATATTTT.

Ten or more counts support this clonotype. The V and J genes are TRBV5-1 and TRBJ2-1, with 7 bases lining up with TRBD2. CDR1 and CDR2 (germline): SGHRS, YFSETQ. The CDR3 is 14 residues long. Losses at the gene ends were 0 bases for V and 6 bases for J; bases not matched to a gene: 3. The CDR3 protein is CASSLERGGNEQFF. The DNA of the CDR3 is TGCGCCAGCAGCTTGGAGCGGGGAGGCAATGAGCAGTTCTTC.

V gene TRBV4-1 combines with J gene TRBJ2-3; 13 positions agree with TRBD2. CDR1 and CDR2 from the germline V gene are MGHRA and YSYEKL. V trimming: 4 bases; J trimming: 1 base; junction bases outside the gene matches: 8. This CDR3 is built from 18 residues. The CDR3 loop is CASSPTGTSGIRTDTQYF. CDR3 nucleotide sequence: TGCGCCAGCAGCCCAACCGGGACTAGCGGGATCCGCACAGATACGCAGTATTTT.

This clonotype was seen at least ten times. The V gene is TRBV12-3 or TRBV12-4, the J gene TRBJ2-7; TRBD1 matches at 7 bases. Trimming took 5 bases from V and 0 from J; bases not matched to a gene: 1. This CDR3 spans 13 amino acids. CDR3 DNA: TGTGCCAGCAGTGGGGACAGCTCCTACGAGCAGTACTTC. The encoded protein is CASSGDSSYEQYF.

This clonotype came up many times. The CDR3 nucleotides are TGTGCCAGCAGCCGCGGTGAGGGAGCGAGTTCTGAAGCTTTCTTT. It specifies CASSRGEGASSEAFF. The chain recombines TRBV3-1 with TRBJ1-1; no reliable D call. Trimming left V 4 bases short and J 6 bases short, with 18 bases between. CDR3 length equals 15 residues. Germline V gene lookup returns CDR1 LGHDT and CDR2 YNNKEL (reference sequence).

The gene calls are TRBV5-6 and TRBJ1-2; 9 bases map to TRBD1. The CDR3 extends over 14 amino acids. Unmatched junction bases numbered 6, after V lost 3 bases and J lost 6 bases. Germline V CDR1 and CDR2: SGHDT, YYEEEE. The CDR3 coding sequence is TGTGCCAGCAGCTCGGGACAGGGATTGCATGGCTACACCTTC. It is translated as CASSSGQGLHGYTF.

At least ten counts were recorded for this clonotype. DNA for the CDR3: TGTGCCAGCAGTGATGAAGGGTTCCAGCCCCAGCATTTT. It specifies CASSDEGFQPQHF. The V and J genes are TRBV6-1 and TRBJ1-5; D remains unclear. The germline V gene encodes CDR1 MNHNS and CDR2 SASEGT. The CDR3 length is 13 residues. The V end lost 3 bases, the J end lost 7 bases, and 10 bases lay between the germline ends.

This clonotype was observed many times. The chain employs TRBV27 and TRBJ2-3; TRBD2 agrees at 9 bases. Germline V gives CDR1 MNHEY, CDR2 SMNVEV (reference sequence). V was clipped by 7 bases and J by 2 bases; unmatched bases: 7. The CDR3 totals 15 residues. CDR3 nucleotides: TGTGCCAGCAAGTCGACTAGCGGAACCACAGATACGCAGTATTTT. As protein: CASKSTSGTTDTQYF.

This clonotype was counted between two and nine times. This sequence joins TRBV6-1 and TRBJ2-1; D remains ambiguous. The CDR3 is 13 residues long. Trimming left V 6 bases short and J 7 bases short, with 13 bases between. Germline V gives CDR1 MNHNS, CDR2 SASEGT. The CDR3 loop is CASRRPSRNEQFF. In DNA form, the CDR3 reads TGTGCCAGCAGACGCCCGAGCCGGAATGAGCAGTTCTTC.

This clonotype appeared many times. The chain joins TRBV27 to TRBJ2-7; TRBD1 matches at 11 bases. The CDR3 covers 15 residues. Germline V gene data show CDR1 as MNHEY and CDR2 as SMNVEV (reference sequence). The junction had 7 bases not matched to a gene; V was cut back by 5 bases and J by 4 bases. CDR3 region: CASSEWTGGGYEQYF. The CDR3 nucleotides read TGTGCCAGCAGTGAGTGGACAGGGGGCGGTTACGAGCAGTACTTC.

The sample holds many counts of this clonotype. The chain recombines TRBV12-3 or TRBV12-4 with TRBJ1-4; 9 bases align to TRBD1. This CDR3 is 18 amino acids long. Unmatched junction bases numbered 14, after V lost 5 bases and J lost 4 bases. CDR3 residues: CASSPGVRDRDFNEKLFF. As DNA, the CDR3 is TGTGCCAGCAGTCCCGGGGTCCGGGACAGGGACTTTAATGAAAAACTGTTTTTT.

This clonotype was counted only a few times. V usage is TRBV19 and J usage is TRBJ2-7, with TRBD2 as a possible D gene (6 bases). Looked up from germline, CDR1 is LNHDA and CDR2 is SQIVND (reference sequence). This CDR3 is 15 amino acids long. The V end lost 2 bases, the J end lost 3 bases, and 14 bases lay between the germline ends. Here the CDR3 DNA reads TGTGCCAGTAGTATACGTGGGAGGATTGGCTACGAGCAGTACTTC. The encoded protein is CASSIRGRIGYEQYF.

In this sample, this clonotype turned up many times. CDR3 sequence reads: CASSYPELVDYYNEQFF. CDR3 in DNA: TGTGCCAGCAGTTACCCGGAGTTAGTTGACTACTACAATGAGCAGTTCTTC. The chain joins TRBV6-6 to TRBJ2-1, with a weak D call TRBD2 (5 bases). Germline CDR1 MNHNY, CDR2 SVGAGI (reference sequence). CDR3 length equals 17 residues. Between the trimmed V and J ends, which lost 2 bases and 3 bases, there was a span of 17 bases.

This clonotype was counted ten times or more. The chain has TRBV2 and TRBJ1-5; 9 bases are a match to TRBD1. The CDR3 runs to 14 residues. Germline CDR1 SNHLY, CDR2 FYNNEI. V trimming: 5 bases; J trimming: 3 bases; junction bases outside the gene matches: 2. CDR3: CASSSQGANQPQHF. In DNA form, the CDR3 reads TGTGCCAGCAGTTCACAGGGGGCCAATCAGCCCCAGCATTTT.

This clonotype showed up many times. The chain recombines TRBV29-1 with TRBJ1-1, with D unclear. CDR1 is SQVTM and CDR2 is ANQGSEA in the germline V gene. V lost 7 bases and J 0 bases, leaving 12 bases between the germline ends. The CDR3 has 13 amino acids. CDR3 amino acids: CSAGRQLNTEAFF. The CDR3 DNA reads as TGCAGCGCCGGACGGCAGCTGAACACTGAAGCTTTCTTT.

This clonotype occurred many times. The CDR3 is CSARRESVQETQYF. Written as DNA, the CDR3 is TGCAGTGCTCGTCGGGAGTCCGTCCAAGAGACCCAGTACTTC. This rearrangement joins TRBV20-1 to TRBJ2-5; possible D gene TRBD2, 6 bases. V lost 5 bases and J lost 1, with 14 bases in between. CDR1 is DFQATT and CDR2 is SNEGSKA in the germline V gene (reference sequence). The length of the CDR3 is 14 residues.

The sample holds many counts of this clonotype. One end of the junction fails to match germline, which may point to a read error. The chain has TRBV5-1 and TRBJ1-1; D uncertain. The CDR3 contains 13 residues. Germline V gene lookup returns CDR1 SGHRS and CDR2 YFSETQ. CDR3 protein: CASSLAENTEAFF. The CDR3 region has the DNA TGTGCCAGCAGTTTAGCAGAGAACACTGAAGCTTTCTTT.

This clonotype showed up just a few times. CDR3 coding DNA: TGTGCCAGCAGTTCACGATCAGGAGTGCTGTTCTTC. This gives the protein CASSSRSGVLFF. This chain links TRBV6-2 or TRBV6-3 with TRBJ2-1; D unresolved. V was shortened by 4 bases and J by 15 bases, with 16 bases between the two germline ends. CDR1 is MNHEY, CDR2 SVGEGT, per germline. This CDR3 region has 12 residues.

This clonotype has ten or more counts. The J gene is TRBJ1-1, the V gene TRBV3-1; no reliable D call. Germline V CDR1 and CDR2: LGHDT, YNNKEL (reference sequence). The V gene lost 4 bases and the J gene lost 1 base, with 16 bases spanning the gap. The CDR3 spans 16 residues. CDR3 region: CASSPYGRSTNTEAFF. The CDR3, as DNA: TGTGCCAGCAGCCCATACGGCAGGTCAACGAACACTGAAGCTTTCTTT.

The CDR3 sequence is CSASGRNEQYF. CDR3 nucleotides: TGCAGTGCTAGCGGGAGGAATGAGCAGTACTTC. The rearrangement uses TRBV20-1 and TRBJ2-1, with 7 bases that match TRBD2. The end of the DNA aligns better with TRBJ2-7, so the J call may be wrong. This CDR3 region has 11 residues. Germline lookup yields CDR1 DFQATT and CDR2 SNEGSKA (reference sequence).

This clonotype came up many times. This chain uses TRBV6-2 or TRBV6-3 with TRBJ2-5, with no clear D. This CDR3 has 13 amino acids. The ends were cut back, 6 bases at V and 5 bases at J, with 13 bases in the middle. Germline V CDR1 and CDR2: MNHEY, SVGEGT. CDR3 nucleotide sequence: TGTGCCAGCAGCCCCACTGCGGTGGAGACCCAGTACTTC. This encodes CASSPTAVETQYF.

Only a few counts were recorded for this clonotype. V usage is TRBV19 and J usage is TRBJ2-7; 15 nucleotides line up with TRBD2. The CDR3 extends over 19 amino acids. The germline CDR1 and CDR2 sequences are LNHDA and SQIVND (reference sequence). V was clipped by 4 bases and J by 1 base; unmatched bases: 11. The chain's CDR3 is CASSRFLGLAGGRSYEQYF. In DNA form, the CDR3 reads TGTGCCAGTAGTAGGTTCCTGGGACTAGCGGGAGGAAGGTCCTACGAGCAGTACTTC.

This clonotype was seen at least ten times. The CDR3 nucleotides read TGTGCCAGCAGTCTCCTGATAGCGGGGGGAGGAGATACGCAGTATTTT. It specifies CASSLLIAGGGDTQYF. The chain is built from TRBV12-3 or TRBV12-4 and TRBJ2-3, with 10 bases fitting TRBD2. CDR3 length: 16 residues. Unmatched junction bases numbered 10, after V lost 5 bases and J lost 5 bases.

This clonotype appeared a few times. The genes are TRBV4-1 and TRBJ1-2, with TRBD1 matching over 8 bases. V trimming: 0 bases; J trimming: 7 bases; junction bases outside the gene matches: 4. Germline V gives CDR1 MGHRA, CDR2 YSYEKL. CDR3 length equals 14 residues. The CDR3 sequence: CASSQEQGEGGYTF. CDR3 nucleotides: TGCGCCAGCAGCCAAGAACAGGGGGAAGGTGGCTACACCTTC.